Presented here are 18 T cell receptor beta chains from one specimen sequenced in a study of T cell repertoires in cytomegalovirus infection. For these TCRs, the target antigens are not known. TCRdb fed the reads into MiXCR, producing one record per CDR3 protein. The sample consists of some 350,000 distinct CDR3 sequences, about 32% of them appearing once. The material sequenced was cultured PBMCs, taken from culture after CMV antigen stimulation. These receptors were obtained from a human donor in good health (CMV status not recorded). Some clones in this sample may be carry-over from other donors' samples.

The chain uses TRBV29-1 and TRBJ2-7; D gene unclear. Looked up from germline, CDR1 is SQVTM and CDR2 is ANQGSEA. CDR3 length: 11 residues. The V end lost 7 bases, the J end lost 5 bases, and 12 bases lay between the germline ends. The CDR3 bases are TGCAGCGGAAGGATATCGCACGAGCAGTACTTC. The encoded protein is CSGRISHEQYF.

The genes are TRBV7-3 and TRBJ2-3; D gene ambiguous. This CDR3 region has 15 residues. Germline lookup yields CDR1 SGHTA and CDR2 FQGTGA. Trimming removed 3 bases at V and 1 base at J, with 11 bases between. The CDR3 DNA sequence: TGTGCCAGCAGCTTTTTGGGTCTCGGCACAGATACGCAGTATTTT. Protein product: CASSFLGLGTDTQYF.

The rearrangement joins TRBV11-2 to TRBJ2-2; 11 bases agree with TRBD1. J was trimmed by 6 bases and V by 4 bases; bases with no gene match: 10. This CDR3 is 17 amino acids long. Germline V gene lookup returns CDR1 SGHAT and CDR2 FQNNGV. The CDR3 reads CASSSPPPGQGAGELFF. Written as DNA, the CDR3 is TGTGCCAGCAGCTCGCCACCCCCGGGACAGGGGGCCGGGGAGCTGTTTTTT.

Comments on this clonotype: As the CDR3 is not closed by the conserved phenylalanine or tryptophan, this likely results from a read error. The V gene is TRBV6-2 or TRBV6-3, the J gene TRBJ2-7, with D perhaps assigned TRBD1 or TRBD2 (6 bases each). Germline V gives CDR1 MNHEY, CDR2 SVGEGT. The V end lost 0 bases, the J end lost 2 bases, and 14 bases lay between the germline ends. The CDR3 covers 16 residues. CDR3 in DNA: TGTGCCAGCAGTTACTCGAGGGTAGGGGGGCCCTACGAGCAGTACATC. Translation gives CASSYSRVGGPYEQYI.

The chain carries TRBV24-1 and TRBJ2-1, with TRBD2 matching 8 bases. This CDR3 is 17 amino acids long. With V trimmed by 4 bases and J by 0 bases, 7 bases remained unmatched. The germline V gene encodes CDR1 KGHDR and CDR2 SFDVKD. The CDR3 loop is CATSDPGLAGSYNEQFF. The CDR3 bases are TGTGCCACCAGTGACCCAGGACTAGCAGGCTCCTACAATGAGCAGTTCTTC.

This clonotype was picked up a small number of times. V usage is TRBV11-2 and J usage is TRBJ2-5, with a tentative D call TRBD1 (5 bases). Trimming shortened V by 7 bases and J by 0 bases, and 15 bases separated the two germline ends. The CDR3 has 15 residues. Germline CDR1 SGHAT, CDR2 FQNNGV. The CDR3 DNA reads as TGTGCCAGCATCGCCAGGGTCTGGGACCAAGAGACCCAGTACTTC. It is translated as CASIARVWDQETQYF.

This clonotype came up once. CDR3 nucleotides: TGTGCCAGTAAGGGTTTGCGGTCCTGGGAGGCAGCTGGGGCCAACGTCCTGACTTTC. This gives the protein CASKGLRSWEAAGANVLTF. The chain has TRBV19 and TRBJ2-6, with D possibly being TRBD2 (6 bases). Germline V gives CDR1 LNHDA, CDR2 SQIVND (reference sequence). Trimming pared 7 bases from V and 2 bases from J, leaving 24 bases between. The CDR3 contains 19 residues.

The chain is built from TRBV4-1 and TRBJ1-5; D not resolved. Trimming stripped 1 base from V and 7 bases from J, with 8 bases between. The germline V gene encodes CDR1 MGHRA and CDR2 YSYEKL. This CDR3 is built from 13 residues. The CDR3 bases are TGCGCCAGCAGCCAAGTTTTGGAACAGCCCCAGCATTTT. Amino acids: CASSQVLEQPQHF.

The chain joins TRBV6-1 to TRBJ1-4; D not resolved. V was shortened by 7 bases and J by 0 bases, with 12 bases between the two germline ends. The CDR3 has 15 residues. The germline gives CDR1 MNHNS, CDR2 SASEGT. The CDR3 DNA is TGTGCCAGCAATGGACCAGCGGCAACTAATGAAAAACTGTTTTTT. Protein: CASNGPAATNEKLFF.

The V and J genes are TRBV18 and TRBJ1-3; D perhaps matches TRBD1 (6 bases). Germline V lookup: CDR1 KGHSH, CDR2 LQKENI. Trimming left V 3 bases short and J 0 bases short, with 15 bases between. This CDR3 has 17 residues. CDR3 in DNA: TGTGCCAGCTCACCGCTGTCGACAGGATCCTCTGGAAACACCATATATTTT. Encoded protein: CASSPLSTGSSGNTIYF.

Only a few counts were recorded for this clonotype. The V gene is TRBV6-2 or TRBV6-3, the J gene TRBJ2-1, with TRBD2 matching over 9 bases. CDR3 length equals 15 residues. J lost 2 bases, V lost 5 bases, and 4 bases had no gene match. Germline V CDR1 and CDR2: MNHEY, SVGEGT. CDR3 nucleotide sequence: TGTGCCAGCAGTGAGGCGGGAGGGCCCTACAATGAGCAGTTCTTC. It codes for CASSEAGGPYNEQFF.

The V and J genes are TRBV6-5 and TRBJ2-7; D not resolved. The CDR3 totals 13 residues. V was shortened by 4 bases and J by 4 bases, with 11 bases between the two germline ends. In germline, CDR1 is MNHEY, CDR2 SVGAGI. This chain's CDR3 is CASSFGWQYEQYV. For the CDR3, the DNA is TGTGCCAGCAGTTTCGGTTGGCAATACGAGCAGTACGTC.

V and J are TRBV6-2 or TRBV6-3 and TRBJ1-2; no reliable D call. Germline V gene sequence: CDR1 MNHEY, CDR2 SVGEGT. The CDR3 has 11 residues. Deletions cut 6 bases from V and 5 bases from J, with 7 bases between. The CDR3 bases are TGTGCCAGCAGCCAGACTTATGGCTACACCTTC. Its protein product is CASSQTYGYTF.

This sequence joins TRBV4-1 and TRBJ2-7, with D perhaps matching TRBD2 (5 bases). The V end lost 4 bases, the J end lost 1 base, and 14 bases lay between the germline ends. The CDR3 consists of 15 residues. Germline CDR1 reads MGHRA; CDR2 reads YSYEKL. The CDR3 DNA is TGCGCCAGCAGCCGCCCCCACGGCGGGTCCTACGAGCAGTACTTC. Translated: CASSRPHGGSYEQYF.

The chain joins TRBV7-2 to TRBJ2-1; D is possibly TRBD2 (6 bases). V shed 5 bases and J shed 6 bases, with 11 bases lying between them. This CDR3 contains 13 residues. Germline V lookup: CDR1 SGHTA, CDR2 FQGNSA. The CDR3 coding sequence is TGTGCCAGCAGCCGGTGGAGGGGCAATGAGCAGTTCTTC. It encodes CASSRWRGNEQFF.

The rearrangement joins TRBV6-6 to TRBJ2-7, with D maybe TRBD1 (6 bases). CDR1 and CDR2 (germline): MNHNY, SVGAGI (reference sequence). Trimming left V 0 bases short and J 4 bases short, with 10 bases between. This CDR3 has 14 amino acids. This CDR3 is CASSYSNRGYEQYF. The CDR3 DNA follows: TGTGCCAGCAGTTACTCGAATAGGGGGTACGAGCAGTACTTC.

The chain carries TRBV24-1 and TRBJ2-1, with D maybe TRBD2 (6 bases). CDR3 size: 14 residues. V was pared by 5 bases and J by 8 bases, with 15 bases between. The V gene's germline CDR1 is KGHDR and CDR2 SFDVKD. The CDR3 region is CATSGFSGVHEQFF. CDR3 nucleotides: TGTGCCACCAGTGGATTTTCGGGAGTCCATGAGCAGTTCTTC.

The rearrangement links TRBV24-1 to TRBJ2-1, with 7 bases lining up with TRBD1. The V gene end was trimmed by 4 bases and the J gene end by 8 bases; junction bases not matched to a gene: 13. Germline V lookup: CDR1 KGHDR, CDR2 SFDVKD. The CDR3 contains 16 residues. The CDR3 is CATSDPGTAALDEQFF. Here the CDR3 DNA reads TGTGCCACCAGTGACCCCGGGACAGCCGCCCTAGATGAGCAGTTCTTC.